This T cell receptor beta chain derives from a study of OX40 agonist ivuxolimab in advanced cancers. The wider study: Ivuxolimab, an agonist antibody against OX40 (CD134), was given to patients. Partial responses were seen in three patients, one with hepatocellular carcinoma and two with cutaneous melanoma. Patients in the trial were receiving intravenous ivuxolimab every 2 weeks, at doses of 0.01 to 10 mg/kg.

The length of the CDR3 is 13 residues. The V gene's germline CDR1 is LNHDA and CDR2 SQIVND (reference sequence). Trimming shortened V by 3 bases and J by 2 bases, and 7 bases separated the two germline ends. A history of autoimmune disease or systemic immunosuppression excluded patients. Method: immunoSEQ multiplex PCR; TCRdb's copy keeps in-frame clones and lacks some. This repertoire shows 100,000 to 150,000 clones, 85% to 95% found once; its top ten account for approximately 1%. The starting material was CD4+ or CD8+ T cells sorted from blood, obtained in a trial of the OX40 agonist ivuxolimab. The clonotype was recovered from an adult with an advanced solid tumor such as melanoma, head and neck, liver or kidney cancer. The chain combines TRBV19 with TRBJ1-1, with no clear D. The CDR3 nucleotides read TGTGCCAGTAGTATGGGAGGTAACACTGAAGCTTTCTTT. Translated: CASSMGGNTEAFF.